Each of the 21 T cell receptor beta chains below was sequenced from the same sample in a study of a mutant IDH1 vaccine in newly diagnosed glioma (dated by TCRdb to about 2021). The library was made by the immunoSEQ multiplex PCR assay. TCRdb stores this immuneACCESS table with in-frame sequences only. Part of the clones is absent; in the studies checked, under half of the shortfall reflects unresolved V genes, and no reason is known for the rest. The sample records roughly 110,000 clones, 85% to 90% of which are singletons. The ten top clones hold around 0.6% of the sample. Their antigen targets remain unknown. Read against the paper, the sample's time point label means: week 11, during vaccination. Each vaccine dose, consisting of 300 ug of a 20-mer mutant IDH1 peptide in Montanide, was administered subcutaneously with topical imiquimod. Sequencing used PBMCs, obtained from a glioma patient whose treatment included an IDH1 peptide vaccine. The receptors here all came from a woman aged 45-59 years with glioma.

This clone has a single count. This sequence joins TRBV6-5 and TRBJ2-2, with D hard to call. The CDR3 has 13 amino acids. Germline V gene data show CDR1 as MNHEY and CDR2 as SVGAGI. V was trimmed by 6 bases and J by 1 base, leaving 6 bases between them. CDR3 amino acids: CASRRQNTGELFF. Here the CDR3 DNA reads TGTGCCAGCAGACGACAGAACACCGGGGAGCTGTTTTTT.

The rearrangement joins TRBV6-5 to TRBJ1-3; D not certain. V lost 7 bases to trimming and J lost 5 bases, with 15 bases between them. Germline V gene data show CDR1 as MNHEY and CDR2 as SVGAGI. The CDR3 is 14 residues long. CDR3 sequence reads: CASTSPKYRNTIYF. The CDR3 nucleotides are TGTGCCAGCACCTCCCCGAAATATAGAAACACCATATATTTT.

The V call is TRBV4-2, the J call TRBJ1-5; 7 nucleotides agree with TRBD1. Germline loops: CDR1 LGHNA, CDR2 YNFKEQ. J was trimmed by 2 bases and V by 0 bases; bases with no gene match: 7. This CDR3 spans 17 amino acids. The chain's CDR3 is CASSQDLYRGGNQPQHF. In DNA form, the CDR3 reads TGTGCCAGCAGCCAAGACCTTTACAGGGGTGGCAATCAGCCCCAGCATTTT.

The chain combines TRBV7-2 with TRBJ2-5; TRBD2 matches 7 bases. This CDR3 has 16 residues. Germline loops: CDR1 SGHTA, CDR2 FQGNSA. J gave up 5 bases and V 3 bases, and 12 bases lay outside the gene matches. CDR3 region: CASSFGGRAQWETQYF. CDR3 DNA: TGTGCCAGCAGCTTCGGAGGGAGGGCCCAGTGGGAGACCCAGTACTTC.

The chain recombines TRBV7-3 with TRBJ1-1; tentative D call: TRBD1 (6 bases). The CDR3 sequence is 14 residues long. The germline V and J ends were trimmed by 5 bases and 1 base, with 11 bases remaining between them. Germline V gene sequence: CDR1 SGHTA, CDR2 FQGTGA. The CDR3 protein is CASSPEQGNTEAFF. CDR3 in DNA: TGTGCCAGCAGCCCGGAACAGGGGAACACTGAAGCTTTCTTT.

V gene TRBV5-4 combines with J gene TRBJ2-3; 11 bases agree with TRBD2. Germline V gene data show CDR1 as SGHNT and CDR2 as YYREEE (reference sequence). The CDR3 covers 15 residues. V shed 5 bases and J 0 bases; nucleotides not matched to a gene: 2. The CDR3 sequence is CASRGLAASTDTQYF. The CDR3 DNA follows: TGTGCCAGCAGGGGACTAGCGGCAAGCACAGATACGCAGTATTTT.

This sequence joins TRBV6-5 and TRBJ1-5; the match to TRBD1 covers 7 bases. The V gene end was trimmed by 4 bases and the J gene end by 4 bases; junction bases not matched to a gene: 7. The CDR3 loop spans 15 amino acids. CDR1 is MNHEY and CDR2 is SVGAGI in the germline V gene. The CDR3 loop reads CASSFRQGLNQPQHF. The CDR3 region has the DNA TGTGCCAGCAGTTTCCGACAGGGCCTTAATCAGCCCCAGCATTTT.

This chain joins TRBV5-1 and TRBJ2-3; D gene unclear. CDR3 length: 17 residues. Germline CDR1 reads SGHRS; CDR2 reads YFSETQ. With 0 bases removed from V and 0 bases from J, the gap between germline ends came to 14 bases. The CDR3 nucleotides read TGCGCCAGCAGCTTGGTGCCGTCCCCAACGAGCACAGATACGCAGTATTTT. It is translated as CASSLVPSPTSTDTQYF.

The chain employs TRBV15 and TRBJ2-3; TRBD2 matches 10 bases. CDR1 is LNHNV and CDR2 is YYDKDF in the germline V gene (reference sequence). The CDR3 is 17 amino acids. V trimming: 5 bases; J trimming: 4 bases; junction bases outside the gene matches: 12. Here the CDR3 DNA reads TGTGCCACCAGCCGCGGGGGAGCTAGCGGGAGCGCAGATACGCAGTATTTT. Its translation is CATSRGGASGSADTQYF.

The chain joins TRBV21-1 to TRBJ1-4; the DNA was not used to check the table's D call, TRBD1. TRBV21-1 is reported as a pseudogene. The CDR3 sequence is 17 residues long. This CDR3 reads CASSRGLPVKGYEKLFF. In DNA, the CDR3 is TGTGCCAGCAGCAGAGGCCTACCCGTTAAGGGGTATGAAAAACTGTTTTTT.

This clone has a handful of counts. V usage is TRBV27 and J usage is TRBJ2-3; 9 bases are a match to TRBD1. CDR1 is MNHEY, CDR2 SMNVEV, per germline (reference sequence). The V segment lost 0 bases and the J segment 6 bases; nucleotides outside the gene matches: 4. The CDR3 is 15 amino acids. The CDR3 loop reads CASSLSWTGVDTQYF. CDR3 nucleotides: TGTGCCAGCAGTTTATCGTGGACAGGGGTGGATACGCAGTATTTT.

The chain is built from TRBV6-6 and TRBJ2-7; 8 positions agree with TRBD1. V lost 2 bases and J lost 1; bases outside the gene matches: 7. The CDR3 consists of 16 residues. Germline V gene sequence: CDR1 MNHNY, CDR2 SVGAGI (reference sequence). This CDR3 is CASSYSRGPTSYEQYF. The CDR3 DNA follows: TGTGCCAGCAGTTACAGCAGGGGGCCGACATCCTACGAGCAGTACTTC.

In this sample, this clone turned up a few times. The chain uses TRBV7-2 and TRBJ1-1; a possible D gene is TRBD1 (5 bases). V was cut by 2 bases and J by 3 bases, with 7 bases left in between. From germline, CDR1 is SGHTA and CDR2 FQGNSA. The CDR3 consists of 13 residues. The CDR3 spells CASSLWGDTEAFF. The CDR3 nucleotides are TGTGCCAGCAGCTTATGGGGGGACACTGAAGCTTTCTTT.

This chain connects TRBV18 to TRBJ2-1; 13 bases align to TRBD2. The ends lost 8 bases at V and 7 bases at J; junction bases unmatched: 5. The CDR3 sequence is 14 residues long. CDR1 and CDR2 from the germline V gene are KGHSH and LQKENI. The CDR3 DNA follows: TGTGCCAGCCAGACTAGCGGGAGGCGGAATGAGCAGTTCTTC. This encodes CASQTSGRRNEQFF.

This chain joins TRBV5-1 and TRBJ2-5; possibly TRBD1 or TRBD2 for D (5 bases each). Germline CDR1 SGHRS, CDR2 YFSETQ. This CDR3 contains 13 residues. Trimming stripped 4 bases from V and 4 bases from J, with 11 bases between. The CDR3 sequence is CASSGGGGETQYF. For the CDR3, the DNA is TGCGCCAGCAGCGGTGGGGGTGGAGAGACCCAGTACTTC.

This chain joins TRBV27 and TRBJ1-5; TRBD1 matches at 7 bases. Germline V lookup: CDR1 MNHEY, CDR2 SMNVEV (reference sequence). After removal of 5 bases from V and 2 bases from J, the junction contained 12 bases not matched to a gene. This CDR3 has 17 amino acids. This chain's CDR3 is CASSLPRGQRGNQPQHF. The CDR3 nucleotides read TGTGCCAGCAGTCTCCCTAGGGGGCAGAGGGGCAATCAGCCCCAGCATTTT.

The chain uses TRBV28 and TRBJ2-7, with D tentatively TRBD2 (5 bases). The germline gives CDR1 MDHEN, CDR2 SYDVKM. V lost 2 bases to trimming and J lost 2 bases, with 16 bases between them. The CDR3 is made up of 16 amino acids. The CDR3 DNA sequence: TGTGCCAGCAGTTTAGGTAGTGCGGGTGCAACCTACGAGCAGTACTTC. This encodes CASSLGSAGATYEQYF. Supplemented by reference TRBV28 and TRBJ2-7, the full variable domain reads DVKVTQSSRYLVKRTGEKVFLECVQDMDHENMFWYRQDPGLGLRLIYFSYDVKMKEKGDIPEGYSVSREKKERFSLILESASTNQTSMYLCASSLGSAGATYEQYFGPGTRLTVT.

As DNA, the CDR3 is TGTGCCAGCAGCCTAGAGGGACAGGGGGATCAGCCCCAGCATTTT. This codes for CASSLEGQGDQPQHF. This sequence joins TRBV5-5 and TRBJ1-5; 11 bases agree with TRBD1. The germline gives CDR1 SGHKS, CDR2 YYEKEE (reference sequence). J gave up 5 bases and V 4 bases, and 5 bases lay outside the gene matches. This CDR3 has 15 amino acids.

The rearrangement uses TRBV5-1 and TRBJ2-2; D is tentatively TRBD1 or TRBD2 (5 bases each). The V and J ends lost 0 bases and 12 bases respectively, with 15 bases between them. Germline V gives CDR1 SGHRS, CDR2 YFSETQ. The CDR3 sequence is 14 residues long. The CDR3 DNA is TGCGCCAGCAGCTTGGCGGGGCAGCTGGACAAGCTGTTTTTT. Protein: CASSLAGQLDKLFF.

This clone was recorded once. The rearrangement uses TRBV21-1 and TRBJ2-5; the listed D gene, TRBD1, was not tested against the DNA. TRBV21-1 is labeled a pseudogene. The CDR3 sequence is 16 residues long. CDR3 bases: TGTGCCAGCAGCAAAGGCTATAAGACAGGCGAGGGGGCCCAGTACTTC. The encoded protein is CASSKGYKTGEGAQYF.

V is TRBV5-1 and J is TRBJ2-5; D call uncertain. Gene TRBJ2-7 matches the end of the DNA better, so the J call may be wrong. Per the germline V gene, CDR1 is SGHRS and CDR2 is YFSETQ. The CDR3 contains 13 residues. CDR3: CASSFDPAYEQYF. In DNA, the CDR3 is TGCGCCAGCAGCTTCGACCCCGCCTACGAGCAGTACTTC.